This section outlines one T cell receptor (beta chain) sequence together with its context. Its antigen is still unknown. These data are taken from a study of OX40 agonist ivuxolimab in advanced cancers. Turning to the study itself: Partial responses were achieved by three patients, of whom one had hepatocellular carcinoma and two had cutaneous melanoma.

Assay: immunoSEQ multiplex PCR; the TCRdb copy retains only in-frame clones and omits some. The table lists 60,000 to 70,000 clones, approximately 90% of them singletons. Findings and limits, study-wide: In the 0.1-3.0 mg/kg groups, partial responders showed among the lowest expansion.

The TCR originated in an adult with an advanced solid tumor such as melanoma, head and neck, liver or kidney cancer. The sequencing used CD4+ or CD8+ T cells sorted from blood, collected in a trial of the OX40 agonist ivuxolimab.

CDR3 sequence: CASAREGFYNEQFF. The CDR3 DNA follows: TGTGCCAGTGCGCGGGAGGGGTTCTACAATGAGCAGTTCTTC. The chain uses TRBV19 and TRBJ2-1, with 9 bases identical to TRBD2. This CDR3 is 14 amino acids long. CDR1 and CDR2 (germline): LNHDA, SQIVND (reference sequence). Trimming took 8 bases from V and 3 from J; bases not matched to a gene: 5.